The T cell receptor (beta chain) described here comes from a study of CD8 T cells in ankylosing spondylitis. TCRdb re-called the 5' RACE reads with MiXCR, one entry per CDR3 protein. The data contain 130,000 or so distinct CDR3 sequences, roughly 6.6% of them singletons. This clonotype has a handful of counts. Antigen: not known. From germline, CDR1 is DFQATT and CDR2 SNEGSKA (reference sequence). The CDR3 consists of 17 residues. V was cut by 3 bases and J by 0 bases, with 20 bases left in between. Study-level points and caveats: Reactive arthritis synovial fluid and blood were previously reported to contain some motif variants. Within ankylosing spondylitis blood, a TCR beta motif made up of under 10 highly homologous variants appeared to be characteristic.

The V call is TRBV20-1, the J call TRBJ2-5; the D gene is possibly TRBD2 (6 bases). This TCR was recovered from a male donor with ankylosing spondylitis or in good health (not recorded which). Material for sequencing was blood, either unsorted or a sorted T cell fraction (not recorded which). CDR3 protein: CSASPGANLMYQETQYF. In DNA, the CDR3 is TGCAGTGCTAGTCCGGGAGCGAACTTGATGTACCAAGAGACCCAGTACTTC.